This T cell receptor (beta chain) was recorded in a study of shared clonotypes between healthy human individuals. Findings and caveats of the study: A generally larger estimated richness was seen in naive subsets than in memory subsets.

As to this clone: Its antigen is still unknown. This CDR3 is also generated by other DNA sequences in the sample.

Libraries were prepared by immunoSEQ multiplex PCR; TCRdb keeps only in-frame clonotypes and omits some of them. The sample lists approximately 2,000,000 clones, about 90% occurring once. A split of CD4+ cells into CD45RA+ naive and CD45RA-negative memory subsets was performed. The sample consisted of naive CD4+ T cells from PBMCs. Subset noted: CD45RA+ positively selected. The clonotype originates from a man aged 18 to 30 in good health. Some clones in this sample may be carry-over from other donors' samples.

CDR3 nucleotide sequence: TGTGCCAGCAGTTTACCCCCCCTAAATGAAAAACTGTTTTTT. Translating gives CASSLPPLNEKLFF. The V gene is TRBV28, the J gene TRBJ1-4; no firm D call. Trimming pared 2 bases from V and 5 bases from J, leaving 9 bases between. The CDR3 runs to 14 residues. Germline V gene lookup returns CDR1 MDHEN and CDR2 SYDVKM.